The T cell receptor (beta chain) under discussion was sequenced for a study of blood T cell repertoires in COVID-19. Across the study: Italy, Spain and the United States were the sources of the convalescent and acute COVID-19 samples. The cDNA or gDNA used as material had been derived from T cells, B-cell-depleted T cells, or PBMCs.

Patients at the Seattle site were enrolled during active infection and followed longitudinally. Per the authors' pipeline: Reference gene primer amplification in the assay estimated nucleated cell counts. The method was immunoSEQ multiplex PCR; TCRdb's version includes in-frame clones alone and lacks a portion of them. D and trimming were read from the DNA, whereas the V and J calls and clone size are those reported in that table. Of some 330,000 clones in the sample, roughly 86% were seen once. The CDR3 spans 11 residues. V gave up 8 bases and J gave up 3 bases, with 5 bases separating them. The germline gives CDR1 MNHEY, CDR2 SVGAGI.

The sequenced sample consisted of peripheral blood. This TCR came from a woman in her thirties with COVID-19, enrolled during active disease. The chain recombines TRBV6-5 with TRBJ2-1; D unclear. In DNA, the CDR3 is TGTGCCAGCTGGAGCTACAATGAGCAGTTCTTC. Its translation is CASWSYNEQFF.